This T cell receptor beta chain was recovered during a study of identical twins. Broader study findings: Excess sharing by twins proved weaker in beta out-of-frame sequences.

Many counts were recorded for this clonotype. Its antigen is undetermined. TCRdb reanalysed the 5' RACE reads using MiXCR and keeps one entry per CDR3 protein. The sample records 640,000 or so distinct CDR3 sequences, roughly 6% being singletons. Germline assignment: CDR1 DFQATT and CDR2 SNEGSKA (reference sequence). V shed 6 bases and J 0 bases; nucleotides not matched to a gene: 5. This CDR3 contains 14 residues. The sample comprised naive T cells sorted from blood. The chain joins TRBV20-1 to TRBJ1-1, with 9 nucleotides matching TRBD1. The sequence was obtained from a man younger than 35 in good health. CDR3 protein: CSANRGLLNTEAFF. The CDR3 DNA is TGCAGTGCAAACAGGGGGCTTCTGAACACTGAAGCTTTCTTT.